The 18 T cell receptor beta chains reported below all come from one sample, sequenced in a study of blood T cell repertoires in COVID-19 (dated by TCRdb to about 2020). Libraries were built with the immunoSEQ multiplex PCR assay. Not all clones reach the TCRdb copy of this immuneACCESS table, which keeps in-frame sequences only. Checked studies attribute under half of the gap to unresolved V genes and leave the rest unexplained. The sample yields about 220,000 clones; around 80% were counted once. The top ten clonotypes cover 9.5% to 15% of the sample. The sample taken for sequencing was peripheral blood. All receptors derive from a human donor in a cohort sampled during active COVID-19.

The CDR3: CAARSSGSGANVLTF. Written as DNA, the CDR3 is TGTGCCGCTCGAAGCTCGGGTAGCGGGGCCAACGTCCTGACTTTC. The chain links TRBV10-3 to TRBJ2-6, with D uncertain. V dropped 11 bases and J dropped 4 bases, with 18 bases sitting between them. Germline CDR1 is ENHRY and CDR2 is SYGVKD. This CDR3 contains 15 residues.

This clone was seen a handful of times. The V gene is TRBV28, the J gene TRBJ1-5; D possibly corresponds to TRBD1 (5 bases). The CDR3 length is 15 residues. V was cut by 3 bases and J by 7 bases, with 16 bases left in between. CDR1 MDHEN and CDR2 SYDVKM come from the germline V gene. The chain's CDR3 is CASSLIQGEGQPQHF. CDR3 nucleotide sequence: TGTGCCAGCAGTTTGATTCAAGGGGAGGGCCAGCCCCAGCATTTT.

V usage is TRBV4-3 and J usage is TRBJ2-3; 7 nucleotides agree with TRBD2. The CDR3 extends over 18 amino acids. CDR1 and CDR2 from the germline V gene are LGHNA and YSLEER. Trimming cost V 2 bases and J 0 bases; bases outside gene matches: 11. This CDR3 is CASSQLAEVLPSTDTQYF. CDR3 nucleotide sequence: TGCGCCAGCAGCCAACTAGCGGAGGTACTTCCTAGCACAGATACGCAGTATTTT.

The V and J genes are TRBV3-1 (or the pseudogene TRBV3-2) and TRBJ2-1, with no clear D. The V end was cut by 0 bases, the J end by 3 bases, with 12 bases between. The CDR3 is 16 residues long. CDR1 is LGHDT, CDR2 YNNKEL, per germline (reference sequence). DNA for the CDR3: TGTGCCAGCAGCCAAGAACTCCAACCCCTCTACAATGAGCAGTTCTTC. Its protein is CASSQELQPLYNEQFF.

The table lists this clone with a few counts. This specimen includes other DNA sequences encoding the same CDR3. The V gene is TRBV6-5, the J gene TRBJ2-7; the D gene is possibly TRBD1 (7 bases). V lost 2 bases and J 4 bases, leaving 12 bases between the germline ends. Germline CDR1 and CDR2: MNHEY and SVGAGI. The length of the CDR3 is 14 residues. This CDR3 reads CASSYRTGGYEQYF. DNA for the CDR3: TGTGCCAGCAGTTACCGGACAGGAGGGTACGAGCAGTACTTC.

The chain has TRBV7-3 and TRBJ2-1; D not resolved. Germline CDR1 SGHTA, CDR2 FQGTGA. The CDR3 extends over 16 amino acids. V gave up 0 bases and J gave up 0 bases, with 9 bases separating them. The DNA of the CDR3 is TGTGCCAGCAGCTTAACCCATTCCGGCTCCTACAATGAGCAGTTCTTC. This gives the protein CASSLTHSGSYNEQFF.

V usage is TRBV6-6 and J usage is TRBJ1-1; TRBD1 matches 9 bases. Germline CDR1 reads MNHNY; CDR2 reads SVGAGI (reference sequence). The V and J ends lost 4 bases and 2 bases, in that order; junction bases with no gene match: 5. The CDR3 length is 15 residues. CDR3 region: CASSFPGQGNTEAFF. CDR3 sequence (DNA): TGTGCCAGCAGTTTTCCGGGACAGGGAAACACTGAAGCTTTCTTT.

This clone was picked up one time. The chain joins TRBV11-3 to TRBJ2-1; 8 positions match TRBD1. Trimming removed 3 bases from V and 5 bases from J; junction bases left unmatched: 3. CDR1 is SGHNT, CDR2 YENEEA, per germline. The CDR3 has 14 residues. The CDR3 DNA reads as TGTGCCAGCAGCTTTTTGGACAGGGACAATGAGCAGTTCTTC. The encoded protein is CASSFLDRDNEQFF.

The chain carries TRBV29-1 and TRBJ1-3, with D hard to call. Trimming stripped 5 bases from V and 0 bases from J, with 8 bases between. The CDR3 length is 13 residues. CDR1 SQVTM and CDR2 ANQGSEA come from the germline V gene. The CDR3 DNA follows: TGCAGCGTTCAAAAACTCTCTGGAAACACCATATATTTT. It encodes CSVQKLSGNTIYF.

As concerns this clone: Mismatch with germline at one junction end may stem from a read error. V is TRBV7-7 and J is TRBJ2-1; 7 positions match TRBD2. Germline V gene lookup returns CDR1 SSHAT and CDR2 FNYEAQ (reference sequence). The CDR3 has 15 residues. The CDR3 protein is CASSLSLAEYNEQFF. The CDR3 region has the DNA TGTGCTAGCAGCTTAAGTCTAGCGGAGTACAATGAGCAGTTCTTC.

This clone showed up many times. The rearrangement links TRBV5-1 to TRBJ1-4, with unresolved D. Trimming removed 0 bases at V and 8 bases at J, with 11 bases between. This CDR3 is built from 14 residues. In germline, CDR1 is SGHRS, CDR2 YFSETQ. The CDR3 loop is CASSLEPPGEKLFF. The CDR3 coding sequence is TGCGCCAGCAGCTTGGAACCGCCGGGAGAAAAACTGTTTTTT.

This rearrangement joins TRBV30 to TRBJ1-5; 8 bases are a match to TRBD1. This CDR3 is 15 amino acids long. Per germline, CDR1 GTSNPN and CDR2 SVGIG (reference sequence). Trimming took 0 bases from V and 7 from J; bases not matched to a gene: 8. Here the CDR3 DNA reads TGTGCCTGGAGTGTACAGGGGGACTTCGGGCAGCCCCAGCATTTT. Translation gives CAWSVQGDFGQPQHF.

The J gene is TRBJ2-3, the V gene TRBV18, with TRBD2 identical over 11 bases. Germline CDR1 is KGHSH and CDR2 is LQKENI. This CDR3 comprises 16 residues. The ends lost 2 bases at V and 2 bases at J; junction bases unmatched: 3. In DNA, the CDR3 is TGTGCCAGCTCACCAGGGACTAGCGGAACCACAGATACGCAGTATTTT. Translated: CASSPGTSGTTDTQYF.

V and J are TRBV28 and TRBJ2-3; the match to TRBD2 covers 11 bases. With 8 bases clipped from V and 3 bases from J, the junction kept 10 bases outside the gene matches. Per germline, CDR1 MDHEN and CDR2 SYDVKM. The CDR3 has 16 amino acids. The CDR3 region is CASPIKASGGTDTQYF. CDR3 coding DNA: TGTGCCAGCCCCATAAAGGCTAGCGGGGGGACAGATACGCAGTATTTT.

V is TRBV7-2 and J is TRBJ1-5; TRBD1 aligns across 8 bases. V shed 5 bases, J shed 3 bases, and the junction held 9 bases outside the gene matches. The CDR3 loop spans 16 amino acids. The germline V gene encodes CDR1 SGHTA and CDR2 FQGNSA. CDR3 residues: CASSPRDRGINQPQHF. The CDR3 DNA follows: TGTGCCAGCAGCCCTCGAGACAGGGGTATCAATCAGCCCCAGCATTTT.

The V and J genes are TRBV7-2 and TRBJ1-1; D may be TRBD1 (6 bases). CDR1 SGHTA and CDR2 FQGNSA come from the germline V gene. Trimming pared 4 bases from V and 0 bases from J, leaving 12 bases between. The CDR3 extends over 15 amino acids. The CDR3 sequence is CASSSDSLMNTEAFF. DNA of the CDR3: TGTGCCAGCAGCTCGGACAGCCTCATGAACACTGAAGCTTTCTTT.

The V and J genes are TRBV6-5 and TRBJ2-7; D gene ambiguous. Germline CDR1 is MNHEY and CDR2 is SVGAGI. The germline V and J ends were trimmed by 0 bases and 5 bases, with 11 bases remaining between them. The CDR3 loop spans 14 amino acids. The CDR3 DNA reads TGTGCCAGCAGTTACTCGAGGTCGTCAAACGAGCAGTACTTC. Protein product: CASSYSRSSNEQYF.

CDR3 protein: CASSLVGGKETQYF. As DNA, the CDR3 is TGTGCCAGCAGTTTAGTAGGAGGGAAAGAGACCCAGTACTTC. The rearrangement joins TRBV27 to TRBJ2-5; TRBD2 is a possible D gene (6 bases). Germline loops: CDR1 MNHEY, CDR2 SMNVEV (reference sequence). This CDR3 comprises 14 residues. Trimming removed 2 bases at V and 3 bases at J, with 10 bases between.